The clone carrying this TCR beta chain was counted once. Its cognate antigen is unknown. These data belong to a study of T cell responses to AZD1222 COVID-19 vaccine. The study's findings and limits: The study found vaccine-associated CD4 TCRs spanning spike, dominant at 160-218 and 743-854. Increased Spike-specific TCR breadth and depth were observed after two AZD1222 doses. Only a handful of AZD1222 recipients were seropositive at baseline.

Assay: immunoSEQ multiplex PCR; the TCRdb copy retains only in-frame clones and omits some. This sample carries about 120,000 clones, approximately 91% of them seen once, and the ten largest clones take around 1%. Germline assignment: CDR1 LNHNV and CDR2 YYDKDF (reference sequence). V was clipped by 5 bases and J by 10 bases, with 20 bases between them. CDR3 length equals 14 residues. This clonotype originated in an adult who received the AZD1222 COVID-19 vaccine. The rearrangement joins TRBV15 to TRBJ1-1; possible D gene TRBD1, 5 bases. Sequenced material: peripheral blood, taken 28 days after the second AZD1222 dose. CDR3 bases: TGTGCCACCAGCCGGTACGGGGCAGGCAAGGTAGCTTTCTTT. Translated, it gives CATSRYGAGKVAFF.